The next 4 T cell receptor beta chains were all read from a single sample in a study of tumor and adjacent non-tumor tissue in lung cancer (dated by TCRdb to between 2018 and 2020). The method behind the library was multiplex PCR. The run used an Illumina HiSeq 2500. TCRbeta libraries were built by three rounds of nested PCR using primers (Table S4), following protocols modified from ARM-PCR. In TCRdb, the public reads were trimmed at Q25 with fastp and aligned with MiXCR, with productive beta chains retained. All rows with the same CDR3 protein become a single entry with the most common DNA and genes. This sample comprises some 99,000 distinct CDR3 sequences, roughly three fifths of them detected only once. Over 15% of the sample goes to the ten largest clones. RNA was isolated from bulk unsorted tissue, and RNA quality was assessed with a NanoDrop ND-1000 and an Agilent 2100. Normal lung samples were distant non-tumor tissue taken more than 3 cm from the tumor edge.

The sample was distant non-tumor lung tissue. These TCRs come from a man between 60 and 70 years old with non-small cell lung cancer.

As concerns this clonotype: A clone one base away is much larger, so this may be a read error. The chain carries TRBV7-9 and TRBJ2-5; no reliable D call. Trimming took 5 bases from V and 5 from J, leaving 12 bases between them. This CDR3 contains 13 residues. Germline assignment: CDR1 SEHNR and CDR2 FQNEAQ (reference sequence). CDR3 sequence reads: CASSHTDEETQYF. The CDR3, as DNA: TGTGCCAGCAGCCACACCGACGAGGAGACCCAGTACTTC.

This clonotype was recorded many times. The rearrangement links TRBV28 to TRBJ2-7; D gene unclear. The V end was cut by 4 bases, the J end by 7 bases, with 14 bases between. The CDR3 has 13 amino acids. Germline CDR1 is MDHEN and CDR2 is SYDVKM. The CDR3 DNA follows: TGTGCCAGCAGTTCCTCAAGGGTCGGAGAGCAGTACTTC. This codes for CASSSSRVGEQYF.

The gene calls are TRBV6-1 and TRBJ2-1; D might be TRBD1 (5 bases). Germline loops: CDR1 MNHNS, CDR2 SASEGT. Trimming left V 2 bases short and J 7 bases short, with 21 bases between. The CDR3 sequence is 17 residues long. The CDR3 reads CASSERGWGFTLNEQFF. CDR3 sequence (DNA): TGTGCCAGCAGTGAAAGGGGTTGGGGATTTACTTTGAATGAGCAGTTCTTC.

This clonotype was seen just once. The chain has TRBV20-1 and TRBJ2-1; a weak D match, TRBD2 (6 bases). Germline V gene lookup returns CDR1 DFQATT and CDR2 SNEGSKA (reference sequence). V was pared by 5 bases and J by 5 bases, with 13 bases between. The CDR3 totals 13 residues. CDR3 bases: TGCAGTGCTCCCAGCGGGCATGACAATGAGCAGTTCTTC. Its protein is CSAPSGHDNEQFF.